The 11 T cell receptor beta chains in this list originate from one sample, sequenced in a study of blood T cells in healthy people across ages. Then a second PCR, running roughly 7 to 11 cycles, was carried out with a sample-barcoded 5' primer and a J-beta primer mix. In TCRdb, the 5' RACE reads were re-called with MiXCR into one record per CDR3 protein. This sample has about 640,000 distinct CDR3 sequences; approximately 59% occur once, and the top ten carry about two fifths. The sample was blood. These receptors were collected from a man aged 55 to 70 in good health.

The chain's CDR3 is CASSLERRVRYF. The CDR3, as DNA: TGCGCCAGCAGCTTGGAGCGCAGAGTCCGGTACTTC. This sequence joins TRBV5-1 and TRBJ2-7; no reliable D call. The CDR3 sequence is 12 residues long. The germline V gene encodes CDR1 SGHRS and CDR2 YFSETQ. The V gene lost 0 bases and the J gene lost 12 bases, with 13 bases spanning the gap.

The rearrangement links TRBV29-1 to TRBJ2-5; TRBD2 is a possible D gene (6 bases). This CDR3 is built from 16 residues. Trimming took 3 bases from V and 4 from J, leaving 21 bases between them. Germline V CDR1 and CDR2: SQVTM, ANQGSEA. Here the CDR3 reads CSVDLSGTGSGETQYF. The CDR3 coding sequence is TGCAGCGTTGATTTGTCGGGGACCGGGAGTGGAGAGACCCAGTACTTC.

CDR3 sequence: CSARDKSSGANVLTF. CDR3 nucleotides: TGCAGTGCTAGGGACAAGAGCTCTGGGGCCAACGTCCTGACTTTC. The V call is TRBV20-1, the J call TRBJ2-6; tentatively, D is TRBD1 (5 bases). The V gene's germline CDR1 is DFQATT and CDR2 SNEGSKA (reference sequence). The length of the CDR3 is 15 residues. V lost 3 bases, J lost 0 bases, and 9 bases lay in between.

This chain links TRBV25-1 with TRBJ2-6; D is uncertain. V lost 1 base and J lost 2, with 9 bases in between. The CDR3 loop spans 16 amino acids. Germline V CDR1 and CDR2: MGHDK, SYGVNS. The CDR3 nucleotides read TGTGCCAGCAGTGAATGGAAGGGCACTGGGGCCAACGTCCTGACTTTC. Its translation is CASSEWKGTGANVLTF.

Points on this clonotype: One end of the junction is discordant with germline, which a read error may explain. The chain joins TRBV5-1 to TRBJ2-1, with 7 positions matching TRBD2. There are 15 residues in the CDR3. Per the germline V gene, CDR1 is SGHRS and CDR2 is YFSETQ. This CDR3 reads CASSLGLAAEHERFF. CDR3 DNA sequence: TGCGCCAGCAGCTTGGGCCTAGCGGCCGAACACGAGCGGTTCTTC.

In the case of this clonotype: A read error may produce the germline difference seen at one junction end. This chain links TRBV20-1 with TRBJ1-6; 8 nucleotides match TRBD1. This CDR3 is built from 16 residues. Germline lookup yields CDR1 DFQATT and CDR2 SNEGSKA (reference sequence). The CDR3 loop reads CSTRDTGTGGNSPLHF. The CDR3 bases are TGCAGTACTAGGGACACCGGGACAGGTGGGAATTCACCCCTCCACTTT.

The chain combines TRBV6-6 with TRBJ2-3; D unresolved. The CDR3 contains 13 residues. V lost 5 bases, J lost 3 bases, and 9 bases lay in between. Germline loops: CDR1 MNHNY, CDR2 SVGAGI (reference sequence). The chain's CDR3 is CASSTTTTDTQYF. Written as DNA, the CDR3 is TGTGCCAGCAGTACGACCACAACAGATACGCAGTATTTT.

CDR3 residues: CASWAARPSTDTQYF. The CDR3 DNA is TGTGCCAGCTGGGCCGCTAGACCGAGCACAGATACGCAGTATTTT. The chain uses TRBV2 and TRBJ2-3; D is unclear. Per germline, CDR1 SNHLY and CDR2 FYNNEI. V shed 8 bases and J shed 0 bases, with 15 bases lying between them. The CDR3 loop spans 15 amino acids.

The chain has TRBV6-5 and TRBJ2-7; the D gene is possibly TRBD2 (6 bases). The DNA end lines up better with TRBJ2-5; the J call may be wrong. The CDR3 has 14 residues. Germline CDR1 reads MNHEY; CDR2 reads SVGAGI. DNA of the CDR3: TGTGCCAGCACCATGACGGGGGTGCAAGAGACCCAGTACTTC. Protein product: CASTMTGVQETQYF.

The V call is TRBV20-1, the J call TRBJ1-2; no reliable D call. The CDR3 sequence is 11 residues long. V was pared by 5 bases and J by 4 bases, with 8 bases between. Germline V gives CDR1 DFQATT, CDR2 SNEGSKA (reference sequence). CDR3 coding DNA: TGCAGTGCTGGGAAGGGCTATGGCTACACCTTC. The encoded protein is CSAGKGYGYTF.

This chain joins TRBV12-3 or TRBV12-4 and TRBJ2-3; 7 bases match TRBD1. The CDR3 totals 15 residues. V lost 6 bases and J lost 2; bases outside the gene matches: 8. The CDR3 reads CASRGQNTYTDTQYF. The CDR3 nucleotides are TGTGCCAGCAGGGGACAGAACACTTACACAGATACGCAGTATTTT.